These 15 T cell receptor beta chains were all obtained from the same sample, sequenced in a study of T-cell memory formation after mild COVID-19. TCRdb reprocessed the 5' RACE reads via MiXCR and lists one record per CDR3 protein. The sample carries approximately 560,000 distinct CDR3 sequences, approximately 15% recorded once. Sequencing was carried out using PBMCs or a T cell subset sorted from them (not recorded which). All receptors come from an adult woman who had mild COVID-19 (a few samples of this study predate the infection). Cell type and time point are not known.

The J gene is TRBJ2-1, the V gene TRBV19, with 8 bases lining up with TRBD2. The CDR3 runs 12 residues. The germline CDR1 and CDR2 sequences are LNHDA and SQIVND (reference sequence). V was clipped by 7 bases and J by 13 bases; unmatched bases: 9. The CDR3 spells CASIGDSGEQFF. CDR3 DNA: TGTGCCAGTATCGGAGATAGCGGGGAACAGTTCTTC.

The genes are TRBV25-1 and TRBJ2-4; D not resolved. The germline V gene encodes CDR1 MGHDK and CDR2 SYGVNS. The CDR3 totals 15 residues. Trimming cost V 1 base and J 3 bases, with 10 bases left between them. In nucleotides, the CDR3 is TGTGCCAGCAGTGAATTGCGAAATGACAAAAACATTCAGTACTTC. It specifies CASSELRNDKNIQYF.

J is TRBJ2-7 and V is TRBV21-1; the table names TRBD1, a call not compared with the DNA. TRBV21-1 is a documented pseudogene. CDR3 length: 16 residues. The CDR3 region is CASSEDRGRGKNEQYF. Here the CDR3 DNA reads TGTGCCAGCAGCGAAGACAGGGGGCGCGGTAAGAACGAGCAGTACTTC.

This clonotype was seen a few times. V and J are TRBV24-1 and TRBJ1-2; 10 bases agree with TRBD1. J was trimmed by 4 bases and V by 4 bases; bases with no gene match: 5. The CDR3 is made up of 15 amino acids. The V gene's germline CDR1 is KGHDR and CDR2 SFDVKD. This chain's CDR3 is CATSEGQGPPYGYTF. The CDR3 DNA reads TGTGCCACCAGTGAGGGACAGGGGCCGCCCTATGGCTACACCTTC.

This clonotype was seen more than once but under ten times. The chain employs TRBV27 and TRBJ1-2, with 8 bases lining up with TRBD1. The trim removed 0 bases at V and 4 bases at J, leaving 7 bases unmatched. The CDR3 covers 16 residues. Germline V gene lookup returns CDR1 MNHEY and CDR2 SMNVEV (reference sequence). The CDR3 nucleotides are TGTGCCAGCAGTTTATCACAGGGGGTTGTCACCTATGGCTACACCTTC. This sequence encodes CASSLSQGVVTYGYTF.

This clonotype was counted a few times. This CDR3 is CASLKPGEDTQYF. The DNA of the CDR3 is TGTGCCAGCCTAAAACCCGGCGAAGATACGCAGTATTTT. The V and J genes are TRBV27 and TRBJ2-3; D gene uncertain. This CDR3 is 13 amino acids long. V was cut by 8 bases and J by 5 bases, with 14 bases left in between. CDR1 MNHEY and CDR2 SMNVEV come from the germline V gene (reference sequence).

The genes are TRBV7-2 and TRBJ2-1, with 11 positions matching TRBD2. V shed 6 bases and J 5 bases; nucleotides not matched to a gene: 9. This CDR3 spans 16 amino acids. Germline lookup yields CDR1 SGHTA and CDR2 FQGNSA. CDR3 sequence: CASRILAGEPNNEQFF. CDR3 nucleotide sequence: TGTGCCAGCAGGATACTAGCGGGGGAGCCCAACAATGAGCAGTTCTTC.

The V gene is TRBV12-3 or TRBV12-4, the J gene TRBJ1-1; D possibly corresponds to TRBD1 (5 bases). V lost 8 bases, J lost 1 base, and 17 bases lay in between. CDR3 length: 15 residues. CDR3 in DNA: TGTGCCAGCGGCCTAACAGGCCCGGCGAACACTGAAGCTTTCTTT. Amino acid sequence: CASGLTGPANTEAFF.

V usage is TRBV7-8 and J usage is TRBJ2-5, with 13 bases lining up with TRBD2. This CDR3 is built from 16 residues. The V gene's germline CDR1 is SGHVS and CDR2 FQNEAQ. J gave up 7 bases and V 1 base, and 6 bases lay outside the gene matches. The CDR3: CASSLELAGGYLTQYF. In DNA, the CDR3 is TGTGCCAGCAGCTTAGAACTAGCGGGGGGGTACTTGACCCAGTACTTC.

The CDR3 bases are TGTGCCACCAGTGACTCAACAGGGGTAGGGACCAATGAGCAGTTCTTC. Amino acid sequence: CATSDSTGVGTNEQFF. The chain uses TRBV24-1 and TRBJ2-1, with 7 nucleotides matching TRBD1. The germline gives CDR1 KGHDR, CDR2 SFDVKD. J gave up 6 bases and V 4 bases, and 11 bases lay outside the gene matches. The length of the CDR3 is 16 residues.

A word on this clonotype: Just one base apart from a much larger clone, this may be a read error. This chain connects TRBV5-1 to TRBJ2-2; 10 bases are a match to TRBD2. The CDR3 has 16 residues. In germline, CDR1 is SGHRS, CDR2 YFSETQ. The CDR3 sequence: CASSPPGLANTGELYF. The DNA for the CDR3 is TGCGCCAGCAGCCCCCCGGGACTAGCGAACACCGGGGAGCTGTATTTT.

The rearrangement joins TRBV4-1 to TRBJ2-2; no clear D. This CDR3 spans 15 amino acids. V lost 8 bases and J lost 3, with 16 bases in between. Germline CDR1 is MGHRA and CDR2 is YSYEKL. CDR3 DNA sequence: TGCGCCAGCTCCCGACTTTATCGGGACACCGGGGAGCTGTTTTTT. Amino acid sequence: CASSRLYRDTGELFF.

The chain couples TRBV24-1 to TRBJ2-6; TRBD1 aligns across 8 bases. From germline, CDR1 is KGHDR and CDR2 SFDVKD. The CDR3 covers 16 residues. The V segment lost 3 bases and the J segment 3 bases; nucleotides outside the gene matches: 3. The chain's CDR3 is CATSDPGGGGANVLTF. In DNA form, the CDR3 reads TGTGCCACCAGTGATCCAGGGGGCGGTGGGGCCAACGTCCTGACTTTC.

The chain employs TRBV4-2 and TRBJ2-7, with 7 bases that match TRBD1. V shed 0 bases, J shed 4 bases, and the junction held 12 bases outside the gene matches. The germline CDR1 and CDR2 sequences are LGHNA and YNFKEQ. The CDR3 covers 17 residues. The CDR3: CASSQDTRWDRYYEQYF. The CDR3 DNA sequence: TGTGCCAGCAGCCAAGATACGAGATGGGACAGATATTACGAGCAGTACTTC.

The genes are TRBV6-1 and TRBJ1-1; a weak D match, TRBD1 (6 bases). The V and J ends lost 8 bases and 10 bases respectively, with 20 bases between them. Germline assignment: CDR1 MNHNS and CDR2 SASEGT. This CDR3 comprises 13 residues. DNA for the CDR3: TGTGCCAGCGACCCCACAGGGTTGTTCAGAGCTTTCTTT. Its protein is CASDPTGLFRAFF.